The 17 T cell receptor beta chains below come from one sample, sequenced in a study of shared clonotypes between healthy human individuals (dated by TCRdb to 2020 to 2022). Libraries were made using the immunoSEQ multiplex PCR assay. The table comes from immuneACCESS by way of TCRdb, which keeps in-frame sequences with V and J called. Part of the clones is missing from these tables; in studies checked, under half for an unresolved V gene and the rest for unknown reasons. Within this sample are approximately 320,000 clones, with around 86% of them counted one time only. The biggest ten clones account for about 16% of the sample. The sample was memory CD8+ T cells sorted from blood. The sample's cell subset or site label, decoded: CD45RO+ cells pooled with CCR7-negative TemRA cells. Receptor source: a man in his late teens or twenties in good health.

This clone was detected only a few times. The chain carries TRBV11-2 and TRBJ2-2; tentative D call: TRBD1 (5 bases). The CDR3 loop spans 12 amino acids. The germline V gene has CDR1 SGHAT and CDR2 FQNNGV. V lost 6 bases, J lost 9 bases, and 11 bases lay in between. CDR3 region: CASRQGAWELFF. CDR3 coding DNA: TGTGCCAGCAGACAAGGGGCATGGGAGCTGTTTTTT.

The rearrangement joins TRBV27 to TRBJ2-7; D perhaps matches TRBD1 (5 bases). Trimming removed 4 bases from V and 3 bases from J, with 13 bases in between. CDR1 and CDR2 from the germline V gene are MNHEY and SMNVEV (reference sequence). This CDR3 is 14 amino acids long. The CDR3 here is CASSYRLGYYEQYF. The CDR3 coding sequence is TGTGCCAGCAGTTACAGGTTAGGGTACTACGAGCAGTACTTC.

This rearrangement joins TRBV5-1 to TRBJ2-2; D unresolved. Germline lookup yields CDR1 SGHRS and CDR2 YFSETQ. V was trimmed by 5 bases and J by 6 bases, leaving 14 bases between them. This CDR3 has 14 amino acids. CDR3 loop: CASRPRVWAGELFF. The CDR3 DNA sequence: TGCGCCAGCAGACCCAGAGTGTGGGCCGGGGAGCTGTTTTTT.

The V gene is TRBV28, the J gene TRBJ2-3; D gene unclear. This CDR3 spans 16 amino acids. V was pared by 6 bases and J by 1 base, with 17 bases between. In germline, CDR1 is MDHEN, CDR2 SYDVKM. The chain's CDR3 is CASSPLTEDRTDTQYF. In nucleotides, the CDR3 is TGTGCCAGCAGCCCCTTAACCGAGGATCGCACAGATACGCAGTATTTT. Complete variable domain (other parts from reference TRBV28 and TRBJ2-3): DVKVTQSSRYLVKRTGEKVFLECVQDMDHENMFWYRQDPGLGLRLIYFSYDVKMKEKGDIPEGYSVSREKKERFSLILESASTNQTSMYLCASSPLTEDRTDTQYFGPGTRLTVL.

This clone was recorded only once. The J gene is TRBJ2-7, the V gene TRBV30, with D possibly called TRBD1 or TRBD2 (5 bases each). The germline gives CDR1 GTSNPN, CDR2 SVGIG (reference sequence). V dropped 3 bases and J dropped 3 bases, with 21 bases sitting between them. The CDR3 runs to 16 residues. The CDR3 spells CAWRGPLGTEDYEQYF. DNA for the CDR3: TGTGCCTGGAGGGGCCCATTAGGGACGGAAGACTACGAGCAGTACTTC.

The chain has TRBV6-6 and TRBJ1-5; TRBD1 aligns across 8 bases. Germline CDR1 reads MNHNY; CDR2 reads SVGAGI (reference sequence). This CDR3 spans 15 amino acids. V was pared by 5 bases and J by 4 bases, with 7 bases of the junction left unmatched. The CDR3 DNA reads as TGTGCCAGCAGTAAGGGGACAGGTTATAATCAGCCCCAGCATTTT. Its protein is CASSKGTGYNQPQHF.

This chain uses TRBV6-1 with TRBJ2-5, with D perhaps assigned TRBD1 or TRBD2 (6 bases each). V was cut by 0 bases and J by 2 bases, with 13 bases left in between. Germline CDR1 MNHNS, CDR2 SASEGT. The CDR3 consists of 16 residues. Here the CDR3 DNA reads TGTGCCAGCAGTGAAGCGGTATCGGGGGCACAAGAGACCCAGTACTTC. It codes for CASSEAVSGAQETQYF.

The rearrangement links TRBV18 to TRBJ1-1; possible D gene TRBD1, 5 bases. Trimming left V 6 bases short and J 4 bases short, with 21 bases between. Germline CDR1 KGHSH, CDR2 LQKENI. The CDR3 spans 16 residues. The CDR3: CASSDIEGPWGTEAFF. The CDR3 DNA is TGTGCCAGCTCGGACATAGAGGGCCCTTGGGGCACTGAAGCTTTCTTT.

The chain joins TRBV6-5 to TRBJ1-5; D ambiguous. Germline V gene data show CDR1 as MNHEY and CDR2 as SVGAGI. Trimming removed 8 bases at V and 5 bases at J, with 16 bases between. CDR3 length: 14 residues. The chain's CDR3 is CASLGGVSHQPQHF. The CDR3 DNA follows: TGTGCCAGCTTGGGCGGGGTATCGCATCAGCCCCAGCATTTT.

This clone was counted ten times or more. The rearrangement uses TRBV11-2 and TRBJ2-1; 14 bases fit TRBD2. This CDR3 has 16 residues. Germline CDR1 is SGHAT and CDR2 is FQNNGV. Germline trimming cut 3 bases from V and 7 bases from J; bases unmatched to any gene: 5. The CDR3 loop is CASSFAGTSGSNEQFF. DNA for the CDR3: TGTGCCAGCAGCTTCGCCGGGACTAGCGGGAGTAATGAGCAGTTCTTC.

The rearrangement links TRBV7-8 to TRBJ2-7; D gene uncertain. In germline, CDR1 is SGHVS, CDR2 FQNEAQ. Trimming cost V 0 bases and J 2 bases, with 11 bases left between them. The CDR3 sequence is 15 residues long. Written as DNA, the CDR3 is TGTGCCAGCAGCTTAGCGGACGGGCCCGCCTACGAGCAGTACTTC. It encodes CASSLADGPAYEQYF.

The chain links TRBV2 to TRBJ1-1, with D tentatively TRBD1 (5 bases). CDR1 and CDR2 (germline): SNHLY, FYNNEI. This CDR3 is built from 15 residues. The germline V and J ends were trimmed by 3 bases and 1 base, with 12 bases remaining between them. The CDR3 nucleotides are TGTGCCAGCAGTGAGTTGGGACTCCAGAACACTGAAGCTTTCTTT. This sequence encodes CASSELGLQNTEAFF.

The rearrangement links TRBV7-6 to TRBJ2-1; D perhaps matches TRBD2 (6 bases). V was cut by 5 bases and J by 7 bases, with 18 bases left in between. CDR3 length: 15 residues. Germline V lookup: CDR1 SGHVS, CDR2 FNYEAQ. Here the CDR3 reads CASSILDGSGNEQFF. CDR3 DNA: TGTGCCAGCAGCATATTAGACGGGAGTGGGAATGAGCAGTTCTTC.

The chain uses TRBV4-1 and TRBJ2-3; D may match TRBD1 or TRBD2 (5 bases each). Germline V CDR1 and CDR2: MGHRA, YSYEKL. V lost 4 bases and J lost 8, with 22 bases in between. This CDR3 is built from 16 residues. The CDR3 reads CASSRISGGAPGTQYF. CDR3 bases: TGCGCCAGCAGCCGGATAAGTGGGGGTGCCCCCGGTACGCAGTATTTT.

This clone appeared a single time. This chain uses TRBV2 with TRBJ2-5; 10 nucleotides agree with TRBD1. CDR1 and CDR2 (germline): SNHLY, FYNNEI. The CDR3 contains 19 residues. Trimming removed 4 bases from V and 1 base from J; junction bases left unmatched: 15. The CDR3 DNA reads TGTGCCAGCAGTGCCTCACCGGGACAGGGGTTTTTAATCCAAGAGACCCAGTACTTC. Translating it yields CASSASPGQGFLIQETQYF.

This clone was detected only once. This chain connects TRBV7-9 to TRBJ2-1, with 8 bases identical to TRBD1. CDR1 is SEHNR and CDR2 is FQNEAQ in the germline V gene (reference sequence). The V and J ends lost 5 bases and 4 bases, in that order; junction bases with no gene match: 4. This CDR3 is built from 14 residues. The CDR3 sequence: CASSPRDRYNEQFF. CDR3 coding DNA: TGTGCCAGCAGCCCACGGGACAGGTACAATGAGCAGTTCTTC.

Notes on this clone: At one end the junction does not follow the germline gene, possibly because of a read error. CDR3 sequence (DNA): TGTGCCAGCAGCGAAGCTGGACTAGCGATAACCTACGAGCAGTACTTC. Translation gives CASSEAGLAITYEQYF. This rearrangement joins TRBV2 to TRBJ2-7; 9 bases are a match to TRBD2. This CDR3 has 16 residues. The V gene's germline CDR1 is SNHLY and CDR2 FYNNEI.